Here is one TCR beta chain with its context. Original methodology: Nucleated cell number was recorded as an estimate derived from reference gene primer amplification. Clones were sequenced by immunoSEQ multiplex PCR, and TCRdb holds only the in-frame ones, with some missing. Clone size and the V and J calls come from that table; the DNA yielded D and trimming. The sample lists roughly 150,000 clones, 80% to 90% occurring once. The trim removed 3 bases at V and 5 bases at J, leaving 6 bases unmatched. CDR1 is MNHEY and CDR2 is SMNVEV in the germline V gene (reference sequence). The CDR3 runs to 15 residues. This record comes from a study of blood T cell repertoires in COVID-19. On the study more broadly: From T cells, B-cell-depleted T cells, or PBMCs came the material, which was cDNA or gDNA.

The sample was peripheral blood. The chain joins TRBV27 to TRBJ1-1; 10 bases fit TRBD1. The sequence was obtained from an elderly woman with acute or convalescent COVID-19. Written as DNA, the CDR3 is TGTGCCAGCAGTTTCCGACAGGGGGCCAAAACTGAAGCTTTCTTT. As protein: CASSFRQGAKTEAFF.